The clone carrying this TCR beta chain has at least ten counts. This record belongs to a study of CD8 T cells in ankylosing spondylitis. Quantitative 5'-RACE with molecular barcodes was used to make the TCR beta libraries. TCRdb recomputed calls from the 5' RACE reads with MiXCR, one row per CDR3 protein. The repertoire has roughly 130,000 distinct CDR3 sequences, roughly 7.7% of them found once; the top ten carry 7.3%. V was pared by 0 bases and J by 7 bases, with 6 bases between. The CDR3 length is 11 residues. Per germline, CDR1 DFQATT and CDR2 SNEGSKA (reference sequence). The rearrangement links TRBV20-1 to TRBJ1-1, with a tentative D call TRBD1 (5 bases). Sample: synovial fluid, either unsorted or a sorted T cell fraction (not recorded which). The TCR was taken from a male donor with ankylosing spondylitis. CDR3 in amino acids: CSARERGEAFF. CDR3 in DNA: TGCAGTGCTAGAGAGAGGGGTGAAGCTTTCTTT.